The T cell receptor (beta chain) under discussion was sequenced for a study of T cells in localized non-small cell lung cancer. The CDR3 has 16 residues. CDR1 and CDR2 from the germline V gene are LGHNA and YNFKEQ. The trim removed 2 bases at V and 3 bases at J, leaving 10 bases unmatched. This clone was found once. The antigen remains undetermined. Overall study results and limits: Higher blood T cell density tracked longer overall survival.

Sequencing used immunoSEQ multiplex PCR; TCRdb keeps in-frame clones, though not all of them. The profile shows roughly 30,000 clones, more than 75% of them singletons. The source material was peripheral blood, sampled before any cancer treatment. V and J are TRBV4-2 and TRBJ2-7; 7 bases fit TRBD1. This receptor was obtained from an older female donor with stage III squamous cell lung carcinoma. CDR3 sequence: CASSQLSGQENYEQYF. DNA for the CDR3: TGTGCCAGCAGCCAATTATCAGGACAGGAAAACTACGAGCAGTACTTC.